The following is a T cell receptor (beta chain) sequence with its context. These data are taken from a study of shared clonotypes between healthy human individuals. About the study: CD4 naive cells filled three plates per donor, CD4 memory three, CD8 naive two and CD8 memory one.

Using immunoSEQ multiplex PCR, the repertoire was profiled, and TCRdb retains in-frame clones only, with some absent. The table includes 230,000 or so clones, about 65% detected once. Germline V gives CDR1 SGHNT, CDR2 YENEEA. With V trimmed by 3 bases and J by 6 bases, 5 bases remained unmatched. This CDR3 contains 14 residues. The sequenced sample was memory CD4+ T cells sorted from blood. Specified subset: CD45RA-negative fraction. The chain is built from TRBV11-3 and TRBJ2-7; 10 nucleotides match TRBD1. The TCR comes from a man younger than 45 in good health. DNA of the CDR3: TGTGCCAGCAGCTTGGGGACAGGGGAGGGCGAGCAGTACTTC. Protein sequence: CASSLGTGEGEQYF.